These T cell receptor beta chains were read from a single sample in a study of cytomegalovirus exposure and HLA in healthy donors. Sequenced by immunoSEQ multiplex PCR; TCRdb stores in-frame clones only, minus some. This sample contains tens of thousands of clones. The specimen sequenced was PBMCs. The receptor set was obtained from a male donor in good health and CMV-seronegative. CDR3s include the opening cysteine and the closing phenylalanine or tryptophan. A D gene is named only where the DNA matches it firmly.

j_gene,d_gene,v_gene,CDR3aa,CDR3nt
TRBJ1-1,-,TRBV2,CASIQVTEAFF,TGTGCCAGCATTCAGGTGACTGAAGCTTTCTTT
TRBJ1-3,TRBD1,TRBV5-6,CASSVGMDRGYSGNTIYF,TGTGCCAGCAGCGTCGGTATGGACAGGGGTTACTCTGGAAACACCATATATTTT
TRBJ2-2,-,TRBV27,CASSRTNTGELFF,TGTGCCAGCAGTCGTACGAACACCGGGGAGCTATTTTTT
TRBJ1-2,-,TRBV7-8,CASSSVKSGSLTF,TGTGCCAGCAGCTCCGTTAAGAGCGGAAGTCTCACCTTC
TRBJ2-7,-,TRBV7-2,CASSFQVGYEQYF,TGTGCCAGCAGCTTTCAGGTGGGCTACGAGCAGTACTTC
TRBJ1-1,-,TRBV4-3,CASSWTDLNTEAFF,TGCGCCAGCAGCTGGACAGACCTAAACACTGAAGCTTTCTTT
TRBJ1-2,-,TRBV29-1,CSVRGTYGYTF,TGCAGCGTCCGCGGCACCTATGGCTACACCTTC
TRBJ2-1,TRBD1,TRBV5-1,CASRRQGELNEQFF,TGCGCCAGCAGAAGACAGGGGGAATTAAATGAGCAGTTCTTC
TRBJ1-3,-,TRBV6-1,CASTDLSVSGNTIYF,TGTGCCAGCACAGACTTATCAGTCTCTGGAAACACCATATATTTT
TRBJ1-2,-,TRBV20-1,CTSPRDYGYTF,TGCACCAGCCCTCGGGACTATGGCTACACCTTC
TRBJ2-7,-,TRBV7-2,CASSQAGGALYEQYF,TGTGCCAGCAGTCAAGCTGGCGGAGCTCTCTACGAGCAGTACTTC
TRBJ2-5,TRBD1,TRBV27,CASSFSGQGAAETQYF,TGTGCCAGCAGTTTTTCTGGACAGGGGGCGGCGGAGACCCAGTACTTC
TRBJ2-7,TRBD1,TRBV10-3,CAISETGVHEQYF,TGTGCCATCAGCGAAACAGGGGTACACGAGCAGTACTTC
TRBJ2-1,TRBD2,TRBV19,CASSSLAGVSEQFF,TGTGCCAGTAGTTCATTAGCGGGAGTCAGTGAGCAGTTCTTC
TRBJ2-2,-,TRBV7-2,CASNLGLGGGRTGELFF,TGTGCCAGCAACCTAGGCCTCGGAGGGGGCCGCACCGGGGAGCTGTTTTTT
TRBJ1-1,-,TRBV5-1,CASSFRAEVDEAFF,TGCGCCAGCAGCTTCCGGGCGGAGGTTGATGAAGCTTTCTTT
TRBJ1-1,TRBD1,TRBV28,CASSVWGRGRGNTEAFF,TGTGCCAGCAGTGTATGGGGCAGGGGGCGAGGGAACACTGAAGCTTTCTTT
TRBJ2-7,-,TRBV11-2,CASSLVDQATYEQYF,TGTGCCAGCAGCTTAGTGGATCAGGCCACCTACGAGCAGTACTTC
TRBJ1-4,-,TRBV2,CASRSGAQNEKLFF,TGTGCCAGCAGGAGTGGAGCACAAAATGAAAAACTGTTTTTT
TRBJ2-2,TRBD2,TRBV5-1,CASRWTSGGDTGELFF,TGCGCCAGCAGATGGACTAGCGGGGGGGACACCGGGGAGCTGTTTTTT
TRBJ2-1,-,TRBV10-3,CAISEPSRGEQFF,TGTGCCATCAGTGAGCCCTCACGAGGTGAGCAGTTCTTC
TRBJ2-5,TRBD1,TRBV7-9,CASSPGDRGVQETQYF,TGTGCCAGCAGCCCCGGGGACAGGGGCGTCCAAGAGACCCAGTACTTC
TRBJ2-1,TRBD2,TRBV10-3,CAISDSGGRAYNEQFF,TGTGCCATCAGTGACAGCGGCGGGAGAGCCTACAATGAGCAGTTCTTC
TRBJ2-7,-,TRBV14,CASSQGLGASYEQYF,TGTGCCAGCAGCCAAGGTTTAGGGGCCTCCTACGAGCAGTACTTC
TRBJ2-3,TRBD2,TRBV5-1,CATSTSGRSDTQYF,TGCGCCACCTCGACTAGCGGGAGATCAGATACGCAGTATTTT
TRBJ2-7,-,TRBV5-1,CASSLGGLPSYEQYF,TGCGCCAGCAGCTTGGGCGGACTCCCTTCCTACGAGCAGTACTTC
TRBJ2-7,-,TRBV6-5,CASSLRNSYEQYF,TGTGCCAGCAGTTTGAGAAACTCCTACGAGCAGTACTTC
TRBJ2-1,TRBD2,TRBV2,CASSESAGDDNEQFF,TGTGCCAGCAGCGAGTCAGCGGGGGACGACAATGAGCAGTTCTTC
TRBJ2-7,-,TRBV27,CASSLVGGSGEQYF,TGTGCCAGCAGTTTGGTAGGGGGATCGGGAGAGCAGTACTTC
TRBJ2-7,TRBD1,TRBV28,CASRDGDRVSGAQYF,TGTGCCAGCAGGGATGGGGACAGGGTTTCTGGTGCGCAGTACTTC
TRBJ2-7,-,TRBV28,CASSLAGDYEQYF,TGTGCCAGCAGTTTAGCAGGGGACTACGAGCAGTACTTC
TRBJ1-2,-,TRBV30,CAWAPDYGCTF,TGTGCCTGGGCCCCCGACTATGGCTGCACCTTC
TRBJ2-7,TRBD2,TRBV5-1,CASSLGLAGSYEQYF,TGCGCCAGCAGCTTGGGCCTAGCGGGTTCCTACGAGCAGTACTTC
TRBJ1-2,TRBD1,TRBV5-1,CASRPGQGDFYGYTF,TGCGCCAGCAGGCCCGGACAGGGGGACTTCTATGGCTACACCTTC
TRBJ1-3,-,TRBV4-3,CASSQDHTFSGNTIYF,TGCGCCAGCAGCCAAGACCACACCTTCTCTGGAAACACCATATATTTT
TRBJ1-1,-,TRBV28,CASSFDQGNTEAFF,TGTGCCAGCAGTTTTGACCAGGGGAACACTGAAGCTTTCTTT
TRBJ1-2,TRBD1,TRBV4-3,CASSLDRDRAYGYTF,TGCGCCAGCAGCCTAGACCGGGACAGGGCCTATGGCTACACCTTC
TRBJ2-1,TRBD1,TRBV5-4,CASSLVSGTGRNEQFF,TGTGCCAGCAGTTTAGTATCCGGGACAGGGAGGAATGAGCAGTTCTTC
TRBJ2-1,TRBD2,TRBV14,CASSHRLAGVYFDEQFF,TGTGCCAGCAGCCATAGACTAGCGGGAGTATATTTCGATGAGCAGTTCTTC
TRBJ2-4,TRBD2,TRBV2,CASSREGVNIQYF,TGTGCCAGCAGCCGGGAGGGAGTAAACATTCAGTACTTC
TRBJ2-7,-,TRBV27,CANDEGEQYF,TGTGCCAACGACGAGGGCGAGCAGTACTTC
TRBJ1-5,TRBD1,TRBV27,CASSSLSGGASNQPQHF,TGTGCCAGCAGTTCCTTGTCAGGGGGCGCGAGCAATCAGCCCCAGCATTTT
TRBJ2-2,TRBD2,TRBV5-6,CASSLRTSGVNTGELFF,TGTGCCAGCAGCCTTCGGACTAGCGGGGTCAACACCGGGGAGCTGTTTTTT
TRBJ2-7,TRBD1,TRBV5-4,CASSRMTGDEQYF,TGTGCCAGCAGCCGGATGACAGGGGACGAGCAGTACTTC
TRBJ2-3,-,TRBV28,CASSLPGAADTQYF,TGTGCCAGCAGTCTCCCAGGGGCGGCAGATACGCAGTATTTT